Given below is one T cell receptor (beta chain) in context. This sample is part of a study of blood T cell repertoires in COVID-19. Turning to the study itself: Spain, Italy and the United States supplied samples that represented acute and convalescent COVID-19.

The germline gives CDR1 LGHDT, CDR2 YNNKEL (reference sequence). The V gene lost 0 bases and the J gene lost 8 bases, with 17 bases spanning the gap. This CDR3 has 16 amino acids. Only in-frame clones appear in the TCRdb table, and some are missing; sequencing was by immunoSEQ multiplex PCR. The sample holds roughly 250,000 clones; about nine tenths are singletons and the top ten take about 6%. Enrollees, roughly 18 to 89 years old, lived in some 24 US areas. The receptor was derived from a woman between 25 and 40 years old with acute COVID-19. The rearrangement joins TRBV3-1 (or the pseudogene TRBV3-2) to TRBJ2-1; D call uncertain. Sequencing was carried out using PBMCs or T cells enriched from blood (not recorded which). The CDR3 DNA reads as TGTGCCAGCAGCCAAGATTCGGAGTTTTTCCCCCATGAGCAGTTCTTC. This codes for CASSQDSEFFPHEQFF.